Below, one T cell receptor beta chain is given with its context. The source of the sample is a study of T cell changes during pregnancy in multiple sclerosis. The V and J ends lost 8 bases and 3 bases, in that order; junction bases with no gene match: 3. The V gene's germline CDR1 is SNHLY and CDR2 FYNNEI. This CDR3 contains 12 residues. TCRdb keeps only in-frame clones here, not all; method: immunoSEQ multiplex PCR. The profile shows 70,000 or so clones, about 93% of them singletons. The clonotype originates from a female donor with multiple sclerosis, enrolled in a pregnancy study. V is TRBV2 and J is TRBJ2-7; 8 bases align to TRBD1. The sequencing used CD4+ T cells from peripheral blood mononuclear cells, collected after pregnancy. The CDR3 protein is CASRDRLYEQYF. The DNA of the CDR3 is TGTGCCAGCCGGGACAGGCTCTACGAGCAGTACTTC. The full variable domain, its missing parts supplied by reference TRBV2 and TRBJ2-7, is EPEVTQTPSHQVTQMGQEVILRCVPISNHLYFYWYRQILGQKVEFLVSFYNNEISEKSEIFDDQFSVERPDGSNFTLKIRSTKLEDSAMYFCASRDRLYEQYFGPGTRLTVT.